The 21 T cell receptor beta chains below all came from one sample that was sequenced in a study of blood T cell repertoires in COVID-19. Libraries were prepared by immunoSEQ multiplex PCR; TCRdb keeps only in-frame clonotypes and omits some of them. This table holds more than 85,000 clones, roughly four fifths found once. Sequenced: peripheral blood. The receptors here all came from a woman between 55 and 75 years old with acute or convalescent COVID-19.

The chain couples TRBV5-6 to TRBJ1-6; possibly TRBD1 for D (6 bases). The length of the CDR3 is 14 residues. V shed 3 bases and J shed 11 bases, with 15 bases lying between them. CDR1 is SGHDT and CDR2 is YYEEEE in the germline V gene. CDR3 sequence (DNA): TGTGCCAGCAGCTCCGACGACAGGCAGCCACCCCTCCACTTT. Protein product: CASSSDDRQPPLHF.

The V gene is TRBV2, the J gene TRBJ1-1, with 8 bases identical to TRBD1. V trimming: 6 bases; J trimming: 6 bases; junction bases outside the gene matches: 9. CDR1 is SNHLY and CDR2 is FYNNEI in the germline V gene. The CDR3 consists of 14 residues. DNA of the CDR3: TGTGCCAGCAGCCGGGCAGGGGGCGCTTCTGAAGCTTTCTTT. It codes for CASSRAGGASEAFF. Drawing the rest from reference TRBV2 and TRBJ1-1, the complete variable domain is EPEVTQTPSHQVTQMGQEVILRCVPISNHLYFYWYRQILGQKVEFLVSFYNNEISEKSEIFDDQFSVERPDGSNFTLKIRSTKLEDSAMYFCASSRAGGASEAFFGQGTRLTVV.

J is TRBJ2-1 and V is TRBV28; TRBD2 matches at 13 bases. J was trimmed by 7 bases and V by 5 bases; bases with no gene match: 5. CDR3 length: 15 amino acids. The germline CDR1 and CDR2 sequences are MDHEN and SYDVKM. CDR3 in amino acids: CASSPWTSGGNEQFF. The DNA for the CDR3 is TGTGCCAGCAGTCCATGGACTAGCGGGGGTAATGAGCAGTTCTTC. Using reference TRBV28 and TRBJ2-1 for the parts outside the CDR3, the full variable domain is DVKVTQSSRYLVKRTGEKVFLECVQDMDHENMFWYRQDPGLGLRLIYFSYDVKMKEKGDIPEGYSVSREKKERFSLILESASTNQTSMYLCASSPWTSGGNEQFFGPGTRLTVL.

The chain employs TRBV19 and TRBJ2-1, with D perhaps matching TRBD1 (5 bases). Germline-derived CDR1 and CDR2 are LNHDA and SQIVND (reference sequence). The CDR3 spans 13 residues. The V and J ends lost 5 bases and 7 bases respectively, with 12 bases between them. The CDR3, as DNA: TGTGCCAGTAGTTACAGGATTAGGAATGAGCAGTTCTTC. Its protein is CASSYRIRNEQFF.

The CDR3 DNA sequence: TGTGCCAGCAGCCAAGGAGCGGGGGGGAGCAATGAGCAGTTCTTC. Protein: CASSQGAGGSNEQFF. The V gene is TRBV4-2, the J gene TRBJ2-1; 10 positions agree with TRBD2. Germline V gene sequence: CDR1 LGHNA, CDR2 YNFKEQ. The CDR3 covers 15 residues. With V trimmed by 1 base and J by 6 bases, 3 bases remained unmatched.

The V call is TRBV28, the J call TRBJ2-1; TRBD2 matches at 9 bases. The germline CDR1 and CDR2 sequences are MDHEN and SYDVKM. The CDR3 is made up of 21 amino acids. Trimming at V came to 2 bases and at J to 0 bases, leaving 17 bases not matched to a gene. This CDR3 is CASSLIVSGGLDLSSYNEQFF. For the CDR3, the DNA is TGTGCCAGCAGTTTAATAGTTAGCGGGGGCCTCGATCTCAGCTCCTACAATGAGCAGTTCTTC.

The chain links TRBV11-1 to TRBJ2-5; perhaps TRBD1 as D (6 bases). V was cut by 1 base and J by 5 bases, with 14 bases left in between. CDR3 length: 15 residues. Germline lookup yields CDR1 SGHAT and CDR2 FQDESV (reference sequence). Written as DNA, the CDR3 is TGTGCCAGCAGCTTAGAAGCCAGGGGCGGGGAGACCCAGTACTTC. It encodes CASSLEARGGETQYF.

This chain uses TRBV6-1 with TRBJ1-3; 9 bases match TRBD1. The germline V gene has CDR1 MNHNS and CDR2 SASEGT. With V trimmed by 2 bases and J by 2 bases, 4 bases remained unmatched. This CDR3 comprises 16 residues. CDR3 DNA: TGTGCCAGCAGTGAACAAACAGGGGGCCCTGGAAACACCATATATTTT. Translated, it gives CASSEQTGGPGNTIYF.

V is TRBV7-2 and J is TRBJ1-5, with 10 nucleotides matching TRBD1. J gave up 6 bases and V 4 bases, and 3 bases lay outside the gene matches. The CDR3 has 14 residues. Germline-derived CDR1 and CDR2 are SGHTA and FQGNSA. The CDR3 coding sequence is TGTGCCAGCAGCTCTGACAGGGGGCCTCAGCCCCAGCATTTT. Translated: CASSSDRGPQPQHF.

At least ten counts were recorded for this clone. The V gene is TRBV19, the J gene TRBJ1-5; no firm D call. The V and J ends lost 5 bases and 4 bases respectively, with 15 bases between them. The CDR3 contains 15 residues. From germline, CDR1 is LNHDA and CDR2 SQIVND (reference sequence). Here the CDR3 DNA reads TGTGCCAGTAGTGCGGTAGTGTACCAAAATCAGCCCCAGCATTTT. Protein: CASSAVVYQNQPQHF. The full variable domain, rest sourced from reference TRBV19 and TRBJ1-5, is DGGITQSPKYLFRKEGQNVTLSCEQNLNHDAMYWYRQDPGQGLRLIYYSQIVNDFQKGDIAEGYSVSREKKESFPLTVTSAQKNPTAFYLCASSAVVYQNQPQHFGDGTRLSIL.

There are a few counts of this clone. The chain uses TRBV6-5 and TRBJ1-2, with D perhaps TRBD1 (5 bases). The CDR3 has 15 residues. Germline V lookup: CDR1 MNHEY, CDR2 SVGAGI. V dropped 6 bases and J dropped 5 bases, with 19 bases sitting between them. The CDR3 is CASRPPGQGGYGYTF. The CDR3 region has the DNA TGTGCCAGCAGGCCGCCGGGCCAGGGCGGATATGGCTACACCTTC.

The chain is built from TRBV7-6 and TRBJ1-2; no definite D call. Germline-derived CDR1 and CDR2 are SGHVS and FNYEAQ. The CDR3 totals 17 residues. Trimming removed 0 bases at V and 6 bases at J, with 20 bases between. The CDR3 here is CASSLAVRVGKKDGYTF. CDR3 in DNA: TGTGCCAGCAGCTTAGCGGTCAGAGTGGGCAAGAAGGATGGCTACACCTTC.

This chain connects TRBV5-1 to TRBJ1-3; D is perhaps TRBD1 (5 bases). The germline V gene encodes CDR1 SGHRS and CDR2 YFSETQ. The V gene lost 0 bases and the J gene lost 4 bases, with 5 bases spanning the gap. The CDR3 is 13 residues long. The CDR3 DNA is TGCGCCAGCAGCTTGGCAGGGGGAAACACCATATATTTT. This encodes CASSLAGGNTIYF.

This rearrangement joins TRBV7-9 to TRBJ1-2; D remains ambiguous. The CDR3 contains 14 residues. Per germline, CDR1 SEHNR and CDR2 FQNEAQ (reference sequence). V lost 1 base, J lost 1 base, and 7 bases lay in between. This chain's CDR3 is CASSLVRFNYGYTF. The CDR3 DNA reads TGTGCCAGCAGCTTAGTCAGGTTTAACTATGGCTACACCTTC.

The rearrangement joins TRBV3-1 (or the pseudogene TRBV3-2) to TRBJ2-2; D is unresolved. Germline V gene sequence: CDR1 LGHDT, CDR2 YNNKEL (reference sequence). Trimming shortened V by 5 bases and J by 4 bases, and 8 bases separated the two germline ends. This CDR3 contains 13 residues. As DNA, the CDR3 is TGTGCCAGCAGCTTAACAGTCACCGGGGAGCTGTTTTTT. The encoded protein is CASSLTVTGELFF.

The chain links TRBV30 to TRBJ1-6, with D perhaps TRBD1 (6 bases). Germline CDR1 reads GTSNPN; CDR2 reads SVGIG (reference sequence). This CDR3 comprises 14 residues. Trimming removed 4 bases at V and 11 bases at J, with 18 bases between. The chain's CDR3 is CAWNRGGGGTPLHF. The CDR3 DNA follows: TGTGCCTGGAACCGAGGGGGGGGAGGGACACCCCTCCACTTT.

The DNA of the CDR3 is TGTGCCAGCAGCCAAGGTCGGGGTGGGGGCAATCAGCCCCAGCATTTT. As protein: CASSQGRGGGNQPQHF. This rearrangement joins TRBV4-2 to TRBJ1-5; D remains unclear. The germline V gene has CDR1 LGHNA and CDR2 YNFKEQ. The germline V and J ends were trimmed by 1 base and 2 bases, with 12 bases remaining between them. The CDR3 runs to 16 residues.

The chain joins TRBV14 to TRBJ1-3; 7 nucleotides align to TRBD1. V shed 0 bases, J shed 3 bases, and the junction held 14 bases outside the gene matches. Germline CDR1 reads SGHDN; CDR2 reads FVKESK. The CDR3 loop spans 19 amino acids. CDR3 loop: CASSQDWERQGIRGNTIYF. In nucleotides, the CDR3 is TGTGCCAGCAGCCAAGATTGGGAACGACAGGGAATCCGTGGAAACACCATATATTTT.

The CDR3 reads CASSSPLTGPYEQYF. For the CDR3, the DNA is TGTGCCAGCAGCTCACCCCTTACAGGCCCCTACGAGCAGTACTTC. The J gene is TRBJ2-7, the V gene TRBV7-2; D possibly corresponds to TRBD1 (5 bases). CDR3 length equals 15 residues. Trimming shortened V by 4 bases and J by 2 bases, and 15 bases separated the two germline ends. In germline, CDR1 is SGHTA, CDR2 FQGNSA.

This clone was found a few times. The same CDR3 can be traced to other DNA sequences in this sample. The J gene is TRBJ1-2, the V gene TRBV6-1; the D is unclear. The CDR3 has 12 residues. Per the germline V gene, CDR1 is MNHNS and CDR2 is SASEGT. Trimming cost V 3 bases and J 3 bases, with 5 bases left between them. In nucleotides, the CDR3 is TGTGCCAGCAGTGAGGGAGACTATGGCTACACCTTC. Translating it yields CASSEGDYGYTF.

This chain's CDR3 is CASSEAATRVSGANVLTF. The DNA for the CDR3 is TGTGCCAGCAGTGAAGCGGCAACCAGGGTTTCTGGGGCCAACGTCCTGACTTTC. V gene TRBV6-1 combines with J gene TRBJ2-6, with D possibly TRBD1 on 5 matching bases. V was pared by 0 bases and J by 1 base, with 13 bases between. This CDR3 contains 18 residues. The germline V gene has CDR1 MNHNS and CDR2 SASEGT.